This TCR beta chain was obtained from a study of CD4+ T cells in melanoma. TCRdb's copy holds only in-frame clones and misses some; the assay was immunoSEQ multiplex PCR. Here the sample spans some 9,600 clones, about 70% being singletons. Notes on the study in general: Reportedly, melanoma neoantigen-specific CD4+ T cells showed varied differentiation states. CD8+ T cell, macrophage and B cell function reportedly correlated with neoantigen-specific CD4+ T cells.

The CDR3 totals 16 residues. The J segment lost 6 bases and the V segment lost 6 bases, leaving 7 bases of the junction unmatched. Germline V gives CDR1 SNHLY, CDR2 FYNNEI. Notes on this clone: Its specificity is unknown.

The sequenced material came from cells from a culture (not recorded whether cultured in vitro). The TCR originated in a human donor with melanoma. V usage is TRBV2 and J usage is TRBJ2-3; 15 bases map to TRBD2. The CDR3 DNA reads as TGTGCCAGCAGGGGGGGACTAGCGGGGGGCGGGGATACGCAGTATTTT. Translated, it gives CASRGGLAGGGDTQYF.